What follows are 5 T cell receptor beta chains derived from one specimen sequenced in a study of T cell responses to AZD1222 COVID-19 vaccine. Sequencing used immunoSEQ multiplex PCR; TCRdb keeps in-frame clones, though not all of them. The sample lists some 130,000 clones; about 91% were seen once. The starting material was peripheral blood, obtained on day 0 of AZD1222 vaccination. The receptors come from an adult in good health.

V is TRBV7-2 and J is TRBJ1-5; tentatively, D is TRBD1 (6 bases). The CDR3 consists of 14 residues. The V gene lost 3 bases and the J gene lost 5 bases, with 11 bases spanning the gap. Germline loops: CDR1 SGHTA, CDR2 FQGNSA. The CDR3 nucleotides read TGTGCCAGCAGCTTGGAGGGGGGGGATCAGCCCCAGCATTTT. Translation: CASSLEGGDQPQHF.

The chain uses TRBV2 and TRBJ1-2; tentative D call: TRBD1 (6 bases). Germline V gene sequence: CDR1 SNHLY, CDR2 FYNNEI. This CDR3 comprises 12 residues. The V end lost 10 bases, the J end lost 4 bases, and 13 bases lay between the germline ends. The CDR3 DNA reads TGTGCCAACCCGAACAGGGCCTATGGCTACACCTTC. This gives the protein CANPNRAYGYTF.

This clone has just a few counts. J is TRBJ1-4 and V is TRBV19; the D gene is possibly TRBD1 (5 bases). V was pared by 10 bases and J by 8 bases, with 20 bases between. The V gene's germline CDR1 is LNHDA and CDR2 SQIVND (reference sequence). This CDR3 has 14 amino acids. The CDR3 here is CATSPGPEDEKLFF. CDR3 nucleotides: TGTGCCACCAGCCCGGGGCCAGAGGACGAAAAACTGTTTTTT.

This clone appeared a single time. J is TRBJ2-4 and V is TRBV5-1, with D uncertain. The CDR3 is 14 residues long. The germline V gene has CDR1 SGHRS and CDR2 YFSETQ. Between the trimmed V and J ends, which lost 1 base and 2 bases, there was a span of 7 bases. Here the CDR3 DNA reads TGCGCCAGCAGCTTGCCCAGTCCCAAAAACATTCAGTACTTC. Translated: CASSLPSPKNIQYF.

The chain couples TRBV3-1 (or the pseudogene TRBV3-2) to TRBJ2-7; no reliable D call. This CDR3 has 15 residues. Germline CDR1 reads LGHDT; CDR2 reads YNNKEL (reference sequence). Trimming shortened V by 4 bases and J by 3 bases, and 16 bases separated the two germline ends. The CDR3 nucleotides are TGTGCCAGCAGCCCCCCCCTGGGTTTAGGCTACGAGCAGTACTTC. Its translation: CASSPPLGLGYEQYF.